Below, 13 T cell receptor beta chains from the same sample are listed, as sequenced in a study of shared T cell receptors in the human thymus. TCRdb keeps only in-frame clones here, not all; method: immunoSEQ multiplex PCR. The sample records hundreds of thousands of clones, about 90% being singletons. The sample was also reused in another study, on human thymus T cells.

The specimen sequenced was thymocytes. Source of these receptors: a boy in the first two years of life with a congenital heart defect.

V and J are TRBV15 and TRBJ2-1, with 13 bases lining up with TRBD2. The CDR3 runs to 16 residues. Germline V CDR1 and CDR2: LNHNV, YYDKDF (reference sequence). Trimming at V came to 7 bases and at J to 3 bases, leaving 6 bases not matched to a gene. Here the CDR3 DNA reads TGTGCCACCACCCGGACTAGCGGGAGTAACTACAATGAGCAGTTCTTC. Amino acids: CATTRTSGSNYNEQFF.

This chain links TRBV28 with TRBJ1-5; 11 bases are a match to TRBD1. CDR3 length equals 18 residues. CDR1 is MDHEN, CDR2 SYDVKM, per germline. The trim removed 7 bases at V and 0 bases at J, leaving 11 bases unmatched. CDR3 residues: CASTYPGQGVPSNQPQHF. The DNA of the CDR3 is TGTGCCAGCACTTACCCGGGACAGGGGGTCCCTAGCAATCAGCCCCAGCATTTT. Full variable domain (missing parts from reference TRBV28 and TRBJ1-5): DVKVTQSSRYLVKRTGEKVFLECVQDMDHENMFWYRQDPGLGLRLIYFSYDVKMKEKGDIPEGYSVSREKKERFSLILESASTNQTSMYLCASTYPGQGVPSNQPQHFGDGTRLSIL.

V is TRBV19 and J is TRBJ1-5, with TRBD1 matching 11 bases. The CDR3 extends over 15 amino acids. Germline V gene sequence: CDR1 LNHDA, CDR2 SQIVND (reference sequence). V shed 5 bases and J 6 bases; nucleotides not matched to a gene: 6. The CDR3 sequence is CASSARTGGGQPQHF. The CDR3 DNA follows: TGTGCCAGTAGTGCCCGGACAGGGGGCGGTCAGCCCCAGCATTTT.

The V and J genes are TRBV7-8 and TRBJ2-1; perhaps TRBD2 as D (6 bases). The ends were cut back, 7 bases at V and 4 bases at J, with 14 bases in the middle. Germline V lookup: CDR1 SGHVS, CDR2 FQNEAQ. There are 14 residues in the CDR3. CDR3 region: CASNVAESYNEQFF. For the CDR3, the DNA is TGTGCCAGCAACGTAGCGGAGTCTTACAATGAGCAGTTCTTC.

The V call is TRBV30, the J call TRBJ1-2, with TRBD1 matching over 7 bases. Per germline, CDR1 GTSNPN and CDR2 SVGIG (reference sequence). The CDR3 sequence is 13 residues long. CDR3 sequence reads: CAVTTGTVYGYTF. The CDR3 DNA reads as TGTGCTGTCACGACGGGGACAGTCTATGGCTACACCTTC.

V is TRBV6-1 and J is TRBJ2-1; a weak D match, TRBD1 (5 bases). Germline CDR1 and CDR2: MNHNS and SASEGT. V lost 0 bases, J lost 0 bases, and 12 bases lay in between. This CDR3 comprises 17 residues. CDR3 coding DNA: TGTGCCAGCAGTGAAGCAGACAGCCCCAGCTCCTACAATGAGCAGTTCTTC. It encodes CASSEADSPSSYNEQFF.

The chain combines TRBV28 with TRBJ2-2; 7 bases fit TRBD2. This CDR3 contains 16 residues. CDR1 and CDR2 (germline): MDHEN, SYDVKM. Losses at the gene ends were 11 bases for V and 4 bases for J; bases not matched to a gene: 16. The CDR3 loop is CAAHQGGRLFTGELFF. CDR3 nucleotides: TGTGCCGCCCACCAGGGAGGGCGGTTATTCACCGGGGAGCTGTTTTTT. Full variable domain (missing parts from reference TRBV28 and TRBJ2-2): DVKVTQSSRYLVKRTGEKVFLECVQDMDHENMFWYRQDPGLGLRLIYFSYDVKMKEKGDIPEGYSVSREKKERFSLILESASTNQTSMYLCAAHQGGRLFTGELFFGEGSRLTVL.

CDR3 DNA sequence: TGTGCCAGCAGCTTAGGGCTAGCGCGGGATCGGAACACCGGGGAGCTGTTTTTT. Its translation is CASSLGLARDRNTGELFF. V is TRBV11-3 and J is TRBJ2-2; D is possibly TRBD2 (6 bases). This CDR3 spans 18 amino acids. The germline V and J ends were trimmed by 1 base and 1 base, with 16 bases remaining between them. The germline V gene encodes CDR1 SGHNT and CDR2 YENEEA. Full variable domain (rest looked up from reference TRBV11-3 and TRBJ2-2): EAGVVQSPRYKIIEKKQPVAFWCNPISGHNTLYWYLQNLGQGPELLIRYENEEAVDDSQLPKDRFSAERLKGVDSTLKIQPAELGDSAVYLCASSLGLARDRNTGELFFGEGSRLTVL.

The genes are TRBV28 and TRBJ2-5, with a weak D call TRBD1 (6 bases). Trimming took 5 bases from V and 5 from J, leaving 27 bases between them. The germline V gene encodes CDR1 MDHEN and CDR2 SYDVKM. CDR3 size: 18 residues. CDR3 protein: CASSTSGGEGKLEETQYF. As DNA, the CDR3 is TGTGCCAGCAGTACGTCTGGGGGCGAGGGGAAGCTGGAGGAGACCCAGTACTTC.

The chain has TRBV4-2 and TRBJ1-6; the match to TRBD1 covers 9 bases. The V gene's germline CDR1 is LGHNA and CDR2 YNFKEQ. This CDR3 region has 17 residues. V was pared by 0 bases and J by 8 bases, with 8 bases of the junction left unmatched. This CDR3 is CASSQEPSDRGYSPLHF. DNA for the CDR3: TGTGCCAGCAGCCAAGAACCGTCGGACAGGGGTTATTCACCCCTCCACTTT.

V is TRBV6-6 and J is TRBJ2-7, with D possibly TRBD1 on 6 matching bases. From germline, CDR1 is MNHNY and CDR2 SVGAGI (reference sequence). The V gene lost 0 bases and the J gene lost 4 bases, with 7 bases spanning the gap. The CDR3 loop spans 13 amino acids. The CDR3 DNA sequence: TGTGCCAGCAGTTACTCTGGACAGTACGAGCAGTACTTC. This sequence encodes CASSYSGQYEQYF.

The chain combines TRBV7-2 with TRBJ2-1; maybe TRBD1 (5 bases). The CDR3 is 16 amino acids. The V gene lost 7 bases and the J gene lost 5 bases, with 21 bases spanning the gap. The germline V gene has CDR1 SGHTA and CDR2 FQGNSA. The CDR3 is CASTPPADTPHNEQFF. CDR3 DNA sequence: TGTGCCAGCACCCCCCCCGCGGACACCCCACACAATGAGCAGTTCTTC.

The chain employs TRBV7-2 and TRBJ2-6, with 8 bases identical to TRBD1. The V gene end was trimmed by 4 bases and the J gene end by 0 bases; junction bases not matched to a gene: 8. The CDR3 has 18 amino acids. In germline, CDR1 is SGHTA, CDR2 FQGNSA. The CDR3 bases are TGTGCCAGCAGCTGGGGGGACAGGCTTAACTCTGGGGCCAACGTCCTGACTTTC. Amino acids: CASSWGDRLNSGANVLTF.